This is a list of T cell receptor beta chains from one sample in a study of cytomegalovirus exposure and HLA in healthy donors. TCRdb keeps only in-frame clones here, not all; method: immunoSEQ multiplex PCR. The sample yields over 200,000 clones, around 85% seen once. Sequencing used PBMCs. The receptors shown here come from a human donor in good health. CDR3s include the opening cysteine and the closing phenylalanine or tryptophan. A D gene is named only where the DNA matches it firmly. Size tells how often a clone was seen (once, few, many) or the class of an expanded clone, and some rows leave it out.

D gene | J gene | V gene | clone size | CDR3 protein | CDR3 DNA
TRBD1 | TRBJ1-1 | TRBV29-1 | NA | CSVQTTGMGTEAFF | TGCAGCGTCCAGACGACAGGGATGGGGACTGAAGCTTTCTTT
NA | TRBJ1-5 | TRBV28 | few | CASSPTGLSDSVLDSNQPQHF | TGTGCCAGCAGCCCGACGGGACTCTCCGACTCCGTTCTAGATAGCAATCAGCCCCAGCATTTT
NA | TRBJ2-7 | TRBV19 | NA | CASRPQGMGYEQYF | TGTGCCAGTAGGCCACAGGGAATGGGCTACGAGCAGTACTTC
NA | TRBJ1-1 | TRBV1 | NA | CTSSQRQGEAFF | TGCACCAGCAGCCAAAGACAGGGTGAAGCTTTCTTT
TRBD1 | TRBJ2-2 | TRBV5-1 | NA | CASSVTGEVNTGELFF | TGCGCCAGCAGCGTGACAGGGGAAGTAAACACCGGGGAGCTGTTTTTT
TRBD1 | TRBJ2-6 | TRBV28 | NA | CASSSRTGGASGANVLTF | TGTGCCAGCAGTTCTCGGACAGGGGGCGCGTCTGGGGCCAACGTCCTGACTTTC
NA | TRBJ1-1 | TRBV5-1 | few | CASSLSKNTEAFF | TGCGCCAGCAGCTTGTCTAAGAACACTGAAGCTTTCTTT
TRBD2 | TRBJ2-7 | TRBV7-2 | NA | CASSFLTSDSYEQYF | TGTGCCAGCAGCTTTTTGACTAGCGATTCCTACGAGCAGTACTTC
TRBD1 | TRBJ2-5 | TRBV18 | NA | CASSLPTGDGETQYF | TGTGCCAGCTCACTCCCCACAGGGGATGGGGAGACCCAGTACTTC
NA | TRBJ2-7 | TRBV5-1 | few | CASSVTAGSYEQYF | TGCGCCAGCAGCGTGACTGCGGGGTCCTACGAGCAGTACTTC
NA | TRBJ1-1 | TRBV5-1 | once | CASSLVGQGYTEAFF | TGCGCCAGCAGCTTGGTAGGCCAGGGCTACACTGAAGCTTTCTTT
NA | TRBJ1-2 | TRBV7-2 | NA | CASSPDGGGYGYTF | TGTGCCAGCAGCCCAGATGGTGGGGGGTATGGCTACACCTTC
NA | TRBJ1-1 | TRBV5-4 | NA | CASSRSTVNTEAFF | TGTGCCAGCAGCCGATCGACAGTGAACACTGAAGCTTTCTTT
TRBD2 | TRBJ2-1 | TRBV7-3 | NA | CASSLVGGDREQFF | TGTGCCAGCAGCCTCGTTGGGGGGGATCGGGAGCAGTTCTTC
NA | TRBJ2-5 | TRBV5-1 | NA | CASSLGAGRGETQYF | TGCGCCAGCAGCTTGGGAGCGGGCCGGGGGGAGACCCAGTACTTC
TRBD1 | TRBJ1-4 | TRBV18 | once | CASSLNDRVGANEKLFF | TGTGCCAGCTCACTAAACGACAGGGTCGGCGCTAATGAAAAACTGTTTTTT
NA | TRBJ1-5 | TRBV27 | NA | CASSLSQADNQPQHF | TGTGCCAGCAGTTTAAGTCAAGCCGATAATCAGCCCCAGCATTTT
TRBD1 | TRBJ2-7 | TRBV7-9 | once | CSSSSQGRGVPYEQYF | TGTTCCAGCAGCTCACAGGGGCGCGGCGTCCCCTACGAGCAGTACTTC
TRBD2 | TRBJ2-3 | TRBV11-2 | NA | CATQGLAGGYSTDTQYF | TGTGCCACACAGGGACTAGCGGGAGGGTATAGCACAGATACGCAGTATTTT
NA | TRBJ1-1 | TRBV19 | once | CASGGGRGTEAFF | TGTGCCAGCGGGGGGGGCAGAGGGACTGAAGCTTTCTTT
TRBD2 | TRBJ2-1 | TRBV9 | NA | CASSSRLGGGISYNEQFF | TGTGCCAGCAGCTCCCGTTTGGGGGGAGGGATCTCCTACAATGAGCAGTTCTTC
NA | TRBJ2-7 | TRBV11-2 | NA | CASSLVWGAYEQYF | TGTGCCAGCAGCTTAGTGTGGGGGGCCTACGAGCAGTACTTC
TRBD2 | TRBJ2-7 | TRBV6-1 | NA | CASSAASGTYYEQYF | TGTGCCAGCAGTGCGGCTAGCGGGACTTACTACGAGCAGTACTTC
TRBD1 | TRBJ1-4 | TRBV19 | NA | CASSGGQGAPNEKLFF | TGTGCCAGTAGTGGGGGACAGGGGGCACCTAATGAAAAACTGTTTTTT
NA | TRBJ1-5 | TRBV14 | NA | CASSRGGDQPQHF | TGTGCCAGCAGCCGGGGGGGCGATCAGCCCCAGCATTTT
NA | TRBJ1-2 | TRBV27 | NA | CASSSGFRGSGYTF | TGTGCCAGCAGTTCCGGGTTCAGGGGATCGGGCTACACCTTC
NA | TRBJ1-3 | TRBV7-2 | NA | CASSNSVGNTIYF | TGTGCCAGCAGCAATTCGGTGGGAAACACCATATATTTT
NA | TRBJ1-2 | TRBV25-1 | few | CASSERYGYTF | TGTGCCAGCAGTGAGCGCTATGGCTACACCTTC
TRBD2 | TRBJ2-7 | TRBV15 | NA | CATSRDREGGNEQYF | TGTGCCACCAGCAGAGATAGAGAGGGAGGGAACGAGCAGTACTTC
NA | TRBJ1-3 | TRBV6-1 | once | CASSDQPPRGGNTIYF | TGTGCCAGCAGTGATCAGCCCCCCAGAGGCGGAAACACCATATATTTT
TRBD2 | TRBJ2-5 | TRBV11-2 | few | CASSPGLAGGTKTQYF | TGTGCCAGCAGCCCCGGACTAGCGGGAGGGACAAAGACCCAGTACTTC
NA | TRBJ2-5 | TRBV7-6 | once | CASSLAHQGGSETQYF | TGTGCCAGCAGCTTAGCGCACCAGGGGGGCTCGGAGACCCAGTACTTC
NA | TRBJ2-5 | TRBV7-9 | few | CASSPTGRGTQYF | TGTGCCAGCAGCCCAACAGGGAGAGGGACCCAGTACTTC
NA | TRBJ1-2 | TRBV9 | NA | CASSVGTLGNYGYTF | TGTGCCAGCAGCGTCGGGACACTGGGGAACTATGGCTACACCTTC
NA | TRBJ1-1 | TRBV6-5 | NA | CASSSRQTLNTEAFF | TGTGCCAGCAGTTCCAGACAGACATTGAACACTGAAGCTTTCTTT
NA | TRBJ1-5 | TRBV7-9 | NA | CASSQDSTSNQPQHF | TGTGCCAGCAGCCAGGACAGCACTAGCAATCAGCCCCAGCATTTT
TRBD2 | TRBJ2-5 | TRBV19 | NA | CASKLGGSQETQYF | TGTGCCAGTAAGCTCGGGGGGTCCCAAGAGACCCAGTACTTC
TRBD2 | TRBJ2-1 | TRBV7-2 | few | CASSLPGLAGVAFF | TGTGCCAGCAGCTTGCCAGGACTAGCGGGAGTCGCGTTCTTC
TRBD2 | TRBJ2-3 | TRBV7-9 | NA | CASSLFGLAVDTQYF | TGTGCCAGCAGCTTATTTGGACTAGCGGTAGATACGCAGTATTTT
TRBD2 | TRBJ2-7 | TRBV14 | NA | CASSRAGLAGSWYEQYF | TGTGCCAGCAGCCGGGCGGGCCTAGCGGGGTCTTGGTACGAGCAGTACTTC
TRBD2 | TRBJ2-7 | TRBV7-2 | NA | CASSSAGTSGRAYEQYF | TGTGCCAGCAGCTCGGCCGGGACTAGCGGGAGGGCATACGAGCAGTACTTC
TRBD2 | TRBJ2-1 | TRBV12-5 | NA | CASGGKRAGDNNEQFF | TGTGCTAGTGGTGGGAAGAGAGCGGGAGATAACAATGAGCAGTTCTTC
TRBD2 | TRBJ2-2 | TRBV10-3 | few | CAISGGSGDTGELFF | TGTGCCATCAGTGGGGGTAGCGGGGACACCGGGGAGCTGTTTTTT
NA | TRBJ2-2 | TRBV21-1 | few | CASSKDSRAGHTGELFF | TGTGCCAGCAGCAAAGATAGTAGGGCGGGCCACACCGGGGAGCTGTTTTTT
TRBD2 | TRBJ2-1 | TRBV18 | NA | CASSPLGTSGKGEQFF | TGTGCCAGCTCACCCCTCGGGACTAGCGGGAAGGGCGAGCAGTTCTTC
TRBD2 | TRBJ2-1 | TRBV4-2 | NA | CASSLGTSGSSYNEQFF | TGTGCCAGCAGCTTGGGGACTAGCGGAAGCTCCTACAATGAGCAGTTCTTC
TRBD1 | TRBJ1-1 | TRBV29-1 | NA | CSVRQGGYTEAFF | TGCAGCGTACGACAGGGAGGATACACTGAAGCTTTCTTT
NA | TRBJ2-7 | TRBV11-2 | NA | CASSPQRDKQYF | TGTGCCAGCAGCCCACAGCGGGACAAGCAGTACTTC
TRBD1 | TRBJ1-1 | TRBV7-6 | NA | CASSLGQGVEAFF | TGTGCCAGCAGCTTGGGTCAGGGGGTTGAGGCTTTCTTT
NA | TRBJ2-5 | TRBV11-2 | NA | CASSLVGDQETQYF | TGTGCCAGCAGCTTAGTAGGGGACCAAGAGACCCAGTACTTC
TRBD1 | TRBJ1-1 | TRBV7-9 | NA | CASSRDRGMNTEAFF | TGTGCCAGCAGCCGCGACAGGGGGATGAACACTGAAGCTTTCTTT
NA | TRBJ2-2 | TRBV7-7 | NA | CASSLMEGTGELFF | TGTGCTAGCAGCCTCATGGAGGGGACGGGGGAGCTGTTTTTT
TRBD1 | TRBJ1-5 | TRBV28 | NA | CASRSRGREFQPQHF | TGTGCCAGCAGGTCCAGGGGGCGCGAGTTTCAGCCCCAGCATTTT
TRBD2 | TRBJ2-5 | TRBV28 | NA | CASTGLAGGGETQYF | TGTGCCAGCACGGGACTAGCGGGAGGAGGAGAGACCCAGTACTTC
NA | TRBJ2-7 | TRBV7-3 | NA | CASSSYQGKQYF | TGTGCCAGCAGCTCATATCAGGGGAAGCAGTACTTC